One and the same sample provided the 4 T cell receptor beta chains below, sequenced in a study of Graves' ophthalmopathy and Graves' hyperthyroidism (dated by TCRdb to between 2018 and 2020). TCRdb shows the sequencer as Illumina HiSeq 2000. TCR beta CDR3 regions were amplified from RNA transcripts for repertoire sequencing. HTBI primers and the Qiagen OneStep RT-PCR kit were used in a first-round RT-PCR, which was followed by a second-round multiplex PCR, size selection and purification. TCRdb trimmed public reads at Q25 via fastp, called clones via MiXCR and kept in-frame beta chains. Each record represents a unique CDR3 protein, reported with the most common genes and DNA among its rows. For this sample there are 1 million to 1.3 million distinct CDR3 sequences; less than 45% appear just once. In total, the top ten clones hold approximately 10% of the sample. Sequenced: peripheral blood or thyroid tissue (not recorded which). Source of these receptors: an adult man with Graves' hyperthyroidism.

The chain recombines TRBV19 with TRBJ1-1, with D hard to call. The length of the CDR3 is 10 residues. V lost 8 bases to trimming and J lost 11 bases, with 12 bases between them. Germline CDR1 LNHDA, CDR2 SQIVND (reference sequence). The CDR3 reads CASYSQVAFF. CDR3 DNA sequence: TGTGCCAGTTACTCCCAGGTGGCTTTCTTT.

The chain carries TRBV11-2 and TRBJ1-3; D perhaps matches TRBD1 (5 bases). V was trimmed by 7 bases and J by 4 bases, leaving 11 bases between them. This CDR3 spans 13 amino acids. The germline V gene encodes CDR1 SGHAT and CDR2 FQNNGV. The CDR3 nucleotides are TGTGCCAGCAACACGGGGGGGGGAAACACCATATATTTT. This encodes CASNTGGGNTIYF.

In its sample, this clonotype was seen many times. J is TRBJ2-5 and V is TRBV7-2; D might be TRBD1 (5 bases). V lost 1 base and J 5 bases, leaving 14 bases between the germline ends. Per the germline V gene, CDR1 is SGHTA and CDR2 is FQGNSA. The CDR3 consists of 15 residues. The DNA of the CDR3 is TGTGCCAGCAGCTTAGGGGGCGTTTTAATGGAGACCCAGTACTTC. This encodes CASSLGGVLMETQYF.

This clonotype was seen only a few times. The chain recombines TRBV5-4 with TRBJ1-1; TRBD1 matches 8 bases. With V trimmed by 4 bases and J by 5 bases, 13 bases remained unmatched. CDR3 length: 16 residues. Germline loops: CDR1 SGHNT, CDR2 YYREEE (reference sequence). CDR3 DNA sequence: TGTGCCAGCAGCCCAAGCGACAGGGGCGGGCGTACTGAAGCTTTCTTT. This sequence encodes CASSPSDRGGRTEAFF.